The TCR beta chain described here comes from a study of blood T cell repertoires in COVID-19. For the study at large: COVID-19 samples from acute and convalescent phases originated in the United States, Italy and Spain. Sources were T cells, B-cell-depleted T cells, or PBMCs; the material itself was cDNA or gDNA.

The CDR3 is 16 residues long. V lost 1 base and J lost 4, with 13 bases in between. Germline V lookup: CDR1 LGHDT, CDR2 YNNKEL (reference sequence). Original analysis: From reference gene primer amplification, estimates of nucleated cell counts were derived. Repertoires were generated with immunoSEQ multiplex PCR, while TCRdb's copy carries only in-frame clones and drops some. For V, J and clone size, that table is used; D and trimming come from the DNA. The data contain some 190,000 clones, 70% to 90% of them singletons. The chain combines TRBV3-1 (or the pseudogene TRBV3-2) with TRBJ2-2, with D tentatively TRBD2 (5 bases). The sequence was obtained from a man aged 55 to 69 with acute or convalescent COVID-19. The source material was peripheral blood. CDR3 sequence: CASSQVMRALTGELFF. For the CDR3, the DNA is TGTGCCAGCAGCCAAGTGATGCGGGCCCTCACCGGGGAGCTGTTTTTT.